One sample yielded the 9 T cell receptor beta chains listed below, sequenced in a study of CD39 and CD103 CD8 tumor-infiltrating T cells. Some clones are missing from TCRdb's copy, which holds only in-frame ones; the method was immunoSEQ multiplex PCR. Altogether several thousand clones are present, over 50% being singletons, with the ten largest covering around three fifths. The sample taken for sequencing was CD8+ T cells sorted from blood. The subset is: total memory CD8 T cells (CD45RA-CCR7+/-) from blood or uninvolved lymph node. The receptors stem from a human donor with head and neck squamous cell carcinoma.

The chain employs TRBV30 and TRBJ2-1, with 16 bases fitting TRBD2. V lost 8 bases, J lost 3 bases, and 10 bases stayed unmatched. The germline V gene has CDR1 GTSNPN and CDR2 SVGIG (reference sequence). The CDR3 length is 17 residues. The DNA of the CDR3 is TGTGCCGTCGCGGGACTAGCGGGGGGGTTCCTCTACAATGAGCAGTTCTTC. Its translation is CAVAGLAGGFLYNEQFF.

The J gene is TRBJ2-1, the V gene TRBV7-7; D is perhaps TRBD2 (5 bases). In germline, CDR1 is SSHAT, CDR2 FNYEAQ (reference sequence). CDR3 length equals 13 residues. V lost 5 bases and J 9 bases, leaving 14 bases between the germline ends. This chain's CDR3 is CASSPTGKREQFF. The CDR3 DNA is TGTGCCAGCAGCCCTACCGGGAAGCGTGAGCAGTTCTTC.

This chain connects TRBV27 to TRBJ2-7, with 16 bases identical to TRBD2. The CDR3 loop spans 16 amino acids. The junction had 7 bases not matched to a gene; V was cut back by 6 bases and J by 5 bases. In germline, CDR1 is MNHEY, CDR2 SMNVEV (reference sequence). Here the CDR3 reads CASSTGTSGGADEQYF. The CDR3 DNA follows: TGTGCCAGCAGCACCGGGACTAGCGGGGGGGCGGACGAGCAGTACTTC.

The J gene is TRBJ1-1, the V gene TRBV4-1; D not resolved. Deletions cut 1 base from V and 1 base from J, with 4 bases between. Germline V gene data show CDR1 as MGHRA and CDR2 as YSYEKL. This CDR3 has 13 amino acids. The CDR3 sequence is CASSQVGNTEAFF. Written as DNA, the CDR3 is TGCGCCAGCAGCCAAGTGGGGAACACTGAAGCTTTCTTT.

The rearrangement uses TRBV10-2 and TRBJ2-7; possibly TRBD2 for D (7 bases). CDR3 size: 12 residues. Germline values: CDR1 WSHSY, CDR2 SAAADI. V lost 5 bases and J lost 10, with 15 bases in between. In nucleotides, the CDR3 is TGCGCCAGCAGTCAGGGGACTACCTCTCAGTACTTC. Its protein product is CASSQGTTSQYF.

The V and J genes are TRBV15 and TRBJ1-2, with a possible D match to TRBD1 (6 bases). Trimming shortened V by 1 base and J by 6 bases, and 18 bases separated the two germline ends. The germline V gene encodes CDR1 LNHNV and CDR2 YYDKDF (reference sequence). The CDR3 has 16 residues. The CDR3 reads CATSRVLTGFIHGYTF. For the CDR3, the DNA is TGTGCCACCAGCAGAGTTCTCACAGGGTTTATCCATGGCTACACCTTC.

J is TRBJ1-2 and V is TRBV29-1; D possibly corresponds to TRBD1 (5 bases). Germline loops: CDR1 SQVTM, CDR2 ANQGSEA. The CDR3 has 13 residues. V shed 2 bases and J shed 7 bases, with 14 bases lying between them. Here the CDR3 reads CSVESTGLSGYTF. The CDR3 region has the DNA TGCAGCGTTGAATCTACAGGCTTGAGTGGCTACACCTTC.

This clone was detected only a few times. The rearrangement joins TRBV5-1 to TRBJ2-5, with TRBD1 matching over 11 bases. The CDR3 length is 15 residues. J lost 5 bases, V lost 2 bases, and 5 bases had no gene match. Germline V gives CDR1 SGHRS, CDR2 YFSETQ. The CDR3 loop reads CASSLRTGGEETQYF. DNA for the CDR3: TGCGCCAGCAGCTTAAGGACAGGGGGCGAGGAGACCCAGTACTTC.

The chain employs TRBV9 and TRBJ2-2; D unresolved. Germline V CDR1 and CDR2: SGDLS, YYNGEE. The CDR3 loop spans 16 amino acids. V dropped 0 bases and J dropped 9 bases, with 18 bases sitting between them. CDR3 loop: CASSVEAGVSLRELFF. The DNA for the CDR3 is TGTGCCAGCAGCGTAGAGGCAGGTGTAAGTCTCAGGGAGCTGTTTTTT.